One and the same sample provided the 30 T cell receptor beta chains below, sequenced in a study of pediatric ulcerative colitis. The method was immunoSEQ multiplex PCR; TCRdb's version includes in-frame clones alone and lacks a portion of them. Of some 15,000 clones listed, approximately 80% are singletons. Rectal tissue came from one to two pinch biopsies taken at colonoscopy. Sequencing was carried out using gut tissue. The receptors here all came from a boy between 10 and 17 years old who was a control in a study of pediatric ulcerative colitis.

This clone was detected only once. V gene TRBV7-9 combines with J gene TRBJ1-4, with D unclear. V was cut by 5 bases and J by 3 bases, with 10 bases left in between. Germline V lookup: CDR1 SEHNR, CDR2 FQNEAQ (reference sequence). This CDR3 contains 14 residues. CDR3: CASSPGSSNEKLFF. DNA for the CDR3: TGTGCCAGCAGCCCAGGTTCGTCTAATGAAAAACTGTTTTTT.

V usage is TRBV19 and J usage is TRBJ1-1; D is undetermined. CDR1 and CDR2 from the germline V gene are LNHDA and SQIVND (reference sequence). This CDR3 is built from 14 residues. The germline V and J ends were trimmed by 8 bases and 0 bases, with 13 bases remaining between them. The CDR3 reads CASQAGIMNTEAFF. The DNA of the CDR3 is TGTGCCAGTCAGGCAGGCATCATGAACACTGAAGCTTTCTTT.

CDR3: CASSLAYPGQANEKLFF. DNA for the CDR3: TGCGCCAGCAGCTTGGCGTATCCCGGGCAGGCTAATGAAAAACTGTTTTTT. The chain couples TRBV5-1 to TRBJ1-4; D is undetermined. Trimming removed 0 bases from V and 3 bases from J, with 15 bases in between. From germline, CDR1 is SGHRS and CDR2 YFSETQ. CDR3 length: 17 amino acids.

The chain employs TRBV4-1 and TRBJ2-7; 8 bases line up with TRBD2. The V segment lost 2 bases and the J segment 5 bases; nucleotides outside the gene matches: 5. The CDR3 is 14 residues long. Germline loops: CDR1 MGHRA, CDR2 YSYEKL. The CDR3 spells CASSQTGGRNEQYF. CDR3 nucleotides: TGCGCCAGCAGCCAAACGGGGGGGAGGAACGAGCAGTACTTC.

This sequence joins TRBV5-8 and TRBJ2-3, with a possible D match to TRBD1 (6 bases). V shed 2 bases and J shed 1 base, with 11 bases lying between them. CDR3 length: 15 amino acids. The germline V gene has CDR1 SGHTS and CDR2 YDEGEE. In DNA, the CDR3 is TGTGCCAGCAGCTTTACAAGGACAGGCACAGATACGCAGTATTTT. Translated: CASSFTRTGTDTQYF. The variable domain in full, with the rest retrieved from reference TRBV5-8 and TRBJ2-3, is EAGVTQSPTHLIKTRGQQATLRCSPISGHTSVYWYQQALGLGLQFLLWYDEGEERNRGNFPPRFSGRQFPNYSSELNVNALELEDSALYLCASSFTRTGTDTQYFGPGTRLTVL.

The chain couples TRBV9 to TRBJ2-1; tentatively, D is TRBD2 (7 bases). Germline assignment: CDR1 SGDLS and CDR2 YYNGEE. V gave up 0 bases and J gave up 9 bases, with 10 bases separating them. The CDR3 spans 13 residues. In nucleotides, the CDR3 is TGTGCCAGCAGCGTAGAGGGGGGGGGTGAGCAGTTCTTC. Protein sequence: CASSVEGGGEQFF.

This chain joins TRBV9 and TRBJ2-1; tentatively, D is TRBD2 (6 bases). Germline assignment: CDR1 SGDLS and CDR2 YYNGEE. The CDR3 consists of 13 residues. Deletions cut 2 bases from V and 9 bases from J, with 12 bases between. DNA for the CDR3: TGTGCCAGCAGCGTCCAGTCAGCGGGTGAGCAGTTCTTC. Protein product: CASSVQSAGEQFF.

The rearrangement uses TRBV6-4 and TRBJ2-3; 9 bases agree with TRBD1. The germline V gene has CDR1 MRHNA and CDR2 SNTAGT. The CDR3 contains 17 residues. The V gene end was trimmed by 0 bases and the J gene end by 1 base; junction bases not matched to a gene: 5. The CDR3 spells CASSDSTGGGGTDTQYF. DNA of the CDR3: TGTGCCAGCAGTGACTCGACAGGGGGTGGTGGCACAGATACGCAGTATTTT.

The V gene is TRBV7-2, the J gene TRBJ2-3, with a tentative D call TRBD2 (5 bases). Germline V gives CDR1 SGHTA, CDR2 FQGNSA. V gave up 5 bases and J gave up 0 bases, with 21 bases separating them. The CDR3 contains 18 residues. The CDR3 nucleotides are TGTGCCAGCAGCCTCCAATCAACAAGCGGCTATAGCACAGATACGCAGTATTTT. Amino acids: CASSLQSTSGYSTDTQYF.

This clone was recorded once. The V and J genes are TRBV7-7 and TRBJ1-5, with 8 bases fitting TRBD1. The germline V gene has CDR1 SSHAT and CDR2 FNYEAQ (reference sequence). This CDR3 is 13 amino acids long. The CDR3 protein is CASATGVDQPQHF. The CDR3 DNA sequence: TGTGCTAGCGCGACAGGGGTCGATCAGCCCCAGCATTTT. The full variable domain, completed using reference TRBV7-7 and TRBJ1-5, is GAGVSQSPRYKVTKRGQDVTLRCDPISSHATLYWYQQALGQGPEFLTYFNYEAQPDKSGLPSDRFSAERPEGSISTLTIQRTEQRDSAMYRCASATGVDQPQHFGDGTRLSIL.

The chain employs TRBV11-1 and TRBJ2-2; D possibly corresponds to TRBD1 (6 bases). Deletions cut 3 bases from V and 5 bases from J, with 16 bases between. CDR1 and CDR2 (germline): SGHAT, FQDESV (reference sequence). There are 16 residues in the CDR3. CDR3 in amino acids: CASSFRQVRGTGELFF. CDR3 DNA sequence: TGTGCCAGCAGCTTCCGACAGGTCCGGGGTACCGGGGAGCTGTTTTTT.

The V and J genes are TRBV9 and TRBJ1-3; D remains unclear. The CDR3 length is 13 residues. Germline assignment: CDR1 SGDLS and CDR2 YYNGEE. V gave up 2 bases and J gave up 3 bases, with 6 bases separating them. The CDR3 bases are TGTGCCAGCAGCGTCGAAGTTGGAAACACCATATATTTT. Protein product: CASSVEVGNTIYF.

The table lists this clone with a few counts. This chain links TRBV23-1 with TRBJ2-7; TRBD2 aligns across 11 bases. TRBV23-1 is an ORF for which the function is uncertain. The CDR3 runs to 17 residues. The junction had 6 bases not matched to a gene; V was cut back by 2 bases and J by 0 bases. The CDR3 protein is CASSQTDTSGSSYEQYF. As DNA, the CDR3 is TGCGCCAGCAGTCAAACGGACACTAGCGGGAGCTCCTACGAGCAGTACTTC.

The chain has TRBV6-5 and TRBJ1-1, with unresolved D. Trimming removed 10 bases at V and 4 bases at J, with 10 bases between. This CDR3 comprises 11 residues. Germline loops: CDR1 MNHEY, CDR2 SVGAGI. Here the CDR3 DNA reads TGTGCCACCTCAGTGCCCACTGAAGCTTTCTTT. It yields the protein CATSVPTEAFF.

This chain links TRBV5-1 with TRBJ1-3; D remains ambiguous. The germline V gene encodes CDR1 SGHRS and CDR2 YFSETQ. V lost 0 bases and J 0 bases, leaving 7 bases between the germline ends. The CDR3 runs to 15 residues. CDR3 in amino acids: CASSLVGSSGNTIYF. In nucleotides, the CDR3 is TGCGCCAGCAGCTTGGTCGGGAGCTCTGGAAACACCATATATTTT. The variable domain in full, with the rest retrieved from reference TRBV5-1 and TRBJ1-3, is KAGVTQTPRYLIKTRGQQVTLSCSPISGHRSVSWYQQTPGQGLQFLFEYFSETQRNKGNFPGRFSGRQFSNSRSEMNVSTLELGDSALYLCASSLVGSSGNTIYFGEGSWLTVV.

The chain couples TRBV5-1 to TRBJ1-1; D is uncertain. V dropped 3 bases and J dropped 7 bases, with 7 bases sitting between them. Per germline, CDR1 SGHRS and CDR2 YFSETQ. The CDR3 is 11 residues long. The CDR3 region has the DNA TGCGCCAGCAGCTCTACTAATGAAGCTTTCTTT. It translates to CASSSTNEAFF.

This chain connects TRBV28 to TRBJ2-1; 13 nucleotides agree with TRBD2. The germline V gene has CDR1 MDHEN and CDR2 SYDVKM. With 4 bases clipped from V and 8 bases from J, the junction kept 8 bases outside the gene matches. CDR3 size: 16 residues. The CDR3 DNA is TGTGCCAGCAGTTCGGGGACTAGCGGGGCGTTCCATGAGCAGTTCTTC. It codes for CASSSGTSGAFHEQFF.

This clone has just a few counts. The chain combines TRBV5-6 with TRBJ1-5; D remains unclear. Germline V lookup: CDR1 SGHDT, CDR2 YYEEEE. V was shortened by 4 bases and J by 5 bases, with 19 bases between the two germline ends. This CDR3 region has 16 residues. CDR3 region: CASSPGGPRGDQPQHF. Written as DNA, the CDR3 is TGTGCCAGCAGCCCGGGCGGACCCCGAGGAGATCAGCCCCAGCATTTT.

The CDR3 here is CSAIQGTEAFF. The DNA for the CDR3 is TGCAGCGCCATACAGGGAACTGAAGCTTTCTTT. V is TRBV29-1 and J is TRBJ1-1; D may be TRBD1 (6 bases). The CDR3 sequence is 11 residues long. Trimming took off 7 bases at V and 5 bases at J, with 11 bases between the two ends. The germline CDR1 and CDR2 sequences are SQVTM and ANQGSEA.

This clone came up once. The rearrangement links TRBV27 to TRBJ2-1; 9 bases are shared with TRBD2. The CDR3 has 15 residues. V lost 4 bases to trimming and J lost 3 bases; unmatched junction nucleotides: 4. The germline CDR1 and CDR2 sequences are MNHEY and SMNVEV (reference sequence). The CDR3 nucleotides read TGTGCCAGCAGTTACCCACTAGCGGGCTACAATGAGCAGTTCTTC. The encoded protein is CASSYPLAGYNEQFF.

J is TRBJ2-2 and V is TRBV6-1; 7 bases agree with TRBD1. V shed 3 bases and J 4 bases; nucleotides not matched to a gene: 8. The CDR3 totals 16 residues. CDR1 is MNHNS, CDR2 SASEGT, per germline. The CDR3: CASSEGTARATGELFF. CDR3 nucleotide sequence: TGTGCCAGCAGTGAGGGGACAGCAAGAGCCACCGGGGAGCTGTTTTTT.

The V and J genes are TRBV9 and TRBJ2-1; 16 bases line up with TRBD2. The ends lost 2 bases at V and 9 bases at J; junction bases unmatched: 2. CDR1 is SGDLS, CDR2 YYNGEE, per germline. The CDR3 is 15 amino acids. CDR3 sequence: CASSVGTSGRGEQFF. Here the CDR3 DNA reads TGTGCCAGCAGCGTCGGGACTAGCGGGAGGGGTGAGCAGTTCTTC.

The chain uses TRBV6-1 and TRBJ2-3, with D tentatively TRBD1 or TRBD2 (6 bases each). V was cut by 6 bases and J by 0 bases, with 10 bases left in between. Germline lookup yields CDR1 MNHNS and CDR2 SASEGT. CDR3 length: 14 residues. The CDR3 loop is CASSGGLSTDTQYF. CDR3 nucleotides: TGTGCCAGCAGCGGGGGCTTGAGCACAGATACGCAGTATTTT.

V usage is TRBV21-1 and J usage is TRBJ1-5; the table names TRBD1, a call not compared with the DNA. TRBV21-1 is designated a pseudogene. This CDR3 is built from 20 residues. Written as DNA, the CDR3 is TGTGCCAGCAGCCAGCCTCGGGACAGGGAAGGGATTAGGAGCAATCAGCCCCAGCATTTT. Protein product: CASSQPRDREGIRSNQPQHF.

This clone came up once. The J gene is TRBJ2-3, the V gene TRBV4-1, with 8 bases that match TRBD1. With 2 bases clipped from V and 4 bases from J, the junction kept 11 bases outside the gene matches. CDR3 length: 17 residues. CDR1 MGHRA and CDR2 YSYEKL come from the germline V gene. The CDR3: CASSQRPAGQDADTQYF. The CDR3 DNA reads as TGCGCCAGCAGCCAACGACCCGCGGGACAGGATGCAGATACGCAGTATTTT.

The rearrangement links TRBV25-1 to TRBJ2-1; D might be TRBD1 (6 bases). This CDR3 has 15 residues. Germline V gives CDR1 MGHDK, CDR2 SYGVNS. V shed 1 base and J shed 1 base, with 8 bases lying between them. The CDR3 reads CASSESGDSYNEQFF. CDR3 DNA sequence: TGTGCCAGCAGTGAATCAGGGGATTCCTACAATGAGCAGTTCTTC.

This chain links TRBV21-1 with TRBJ2-3; TRBD1 was called by the table and not checked on the DNA. TRBV21-1 is annotated as a pseudogene. The CDR3 loop spans 16 amino acids. The DNA for the CDR3 is TGTGCCAGCAGCAAAGAGTGGGCAGGGTACACAGATACGCAGTATTTT. It is translated as CASSKEWAGYTDTQYF.

V gene TRBV27 combines with J gene TRBJ2-2, with 11 bases that match TRBD2. V gave up 5 bases and J gave up 2 bases; unmatched junction bases: 7. Germline CDR1 reads MNHEY; CDR2 reads SMNVEV (reference sequence). This CDR3 region has 17 residues. In nucleotides, the CDR3 is TGTGCCAGCAGTGCCCTTACTAGCGGGGGTAACACCGGGGAGCTGTTTTTT. Its translation is CASSALTSGGNTGELFF.

V and J are TRBV7-8 and TRBJ1-6, with TRBD1 identical over 8 bases. Trimming took 5 bases from V and 5 from J; bases not matched to a gene: 8. Germline V CDR1 and CDR2: SGHVS, FQNEAQ. The CDR3 runs to 16 residues. The CDR3 DNA is TGTGCCAGCAGCGAATCCGGGACAGGCAATAATTCACCCCTCCACTTT. Protein: CASSESGTGNNSPLHF. Full variable domain (outside the CDR3, taken from reference TRBV7-8 and TRBJ1-6): GAGVSQSPRYKVAKRGQDVALRCDPISGHVSLFWYQQALGQGPEFLTYFQNEAQLDKSGLPSDRFFAERPEGSVSTLKIQRTQQEDSAVYLCASSESGTGNNSPLHFGNGTRLTVT.

The chain recombines TRBV2 with TRBJ1-4, with D hard to call. This CDR3 comprises 12 residues. The germline V gene encodes CDR1 SNHLY and CDR2 FYNNEI. The V end was cut by 5 bases, the J end by 8 bases, with 9 bases between. Here the CDR3 DNA reads TGTGCCAGCAGTCCCCTGGGGGAAAAACTGTTTTTT. Protein: CASSPLGEKLFF.